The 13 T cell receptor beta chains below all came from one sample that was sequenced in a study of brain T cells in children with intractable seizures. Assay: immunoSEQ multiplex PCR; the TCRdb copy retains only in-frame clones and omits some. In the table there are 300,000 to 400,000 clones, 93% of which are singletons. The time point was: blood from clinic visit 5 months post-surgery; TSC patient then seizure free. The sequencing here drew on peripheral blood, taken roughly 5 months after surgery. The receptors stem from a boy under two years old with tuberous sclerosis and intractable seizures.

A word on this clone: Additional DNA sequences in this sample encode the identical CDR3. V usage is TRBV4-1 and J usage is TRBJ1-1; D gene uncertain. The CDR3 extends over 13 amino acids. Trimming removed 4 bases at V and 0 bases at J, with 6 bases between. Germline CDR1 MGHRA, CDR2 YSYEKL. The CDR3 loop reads CASSRGLNTEAFF. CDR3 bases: TGCGCCAGCAGCCGCGGTCTGAACACTGAAGCTTTCTTT.

CDR3 sequence (DNA): TGTGCCAGTAGGTTTTCTCCAAACACCGGGGAGCTGTTTTTT. Amino acid sequence: CASRFSPNTGELFF. The chain recombines TRBV19 with TRBJ2-2, with D uncertain. This CDR3 region has 14 residues. CDR1 is LNHDA, CDR2 SQIVND, per germline (reference sequence). Trimming stripped 6 bases from V and 2 bases from J, with 10 bases between.

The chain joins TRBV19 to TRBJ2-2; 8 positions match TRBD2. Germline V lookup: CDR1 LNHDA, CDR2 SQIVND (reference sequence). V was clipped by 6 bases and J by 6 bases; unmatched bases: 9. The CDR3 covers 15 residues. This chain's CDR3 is CASSPISGSPGELFF. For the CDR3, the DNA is TGTGCCAGTAGCCCCATCAGCGGGAGTCCCGGGGAGCTGTTTTTT.

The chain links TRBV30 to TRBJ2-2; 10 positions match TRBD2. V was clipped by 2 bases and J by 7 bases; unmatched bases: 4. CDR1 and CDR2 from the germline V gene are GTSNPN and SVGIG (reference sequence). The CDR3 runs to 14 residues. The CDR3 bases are TGTGCCTGGAGTAGCGGGGGGGCCGTCGGGGAGCTGTTTTTT. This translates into CAWSSGGAVGELFF. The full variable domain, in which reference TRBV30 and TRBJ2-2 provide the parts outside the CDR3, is SQTIHQWPATLVQPVGSPLSLECTVEGTSNPNLYWYRQAAGRGLQLLFYSVGIGQISSEVPQNLSASRPQDRQFILSSKKLLLSDSGFYLCAWSSGGAVGELFFGEGSRLTVL.

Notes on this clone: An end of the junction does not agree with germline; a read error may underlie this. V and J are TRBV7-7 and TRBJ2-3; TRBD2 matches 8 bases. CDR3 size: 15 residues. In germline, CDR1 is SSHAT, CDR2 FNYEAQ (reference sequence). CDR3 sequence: CASSLAAGGADTQYF. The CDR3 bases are TGTGCTAGCAGCTTAGCCGCGGGAGGTGCAGATACGCAGTATTTT.

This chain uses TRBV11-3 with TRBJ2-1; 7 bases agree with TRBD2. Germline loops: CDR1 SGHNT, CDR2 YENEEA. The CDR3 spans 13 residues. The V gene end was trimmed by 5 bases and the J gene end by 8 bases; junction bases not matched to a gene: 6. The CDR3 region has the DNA TGTGCCAGCAGCGCAACTAGCGAGCATGAGCAGTTCTTC. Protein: CASSATSEHEQFF.

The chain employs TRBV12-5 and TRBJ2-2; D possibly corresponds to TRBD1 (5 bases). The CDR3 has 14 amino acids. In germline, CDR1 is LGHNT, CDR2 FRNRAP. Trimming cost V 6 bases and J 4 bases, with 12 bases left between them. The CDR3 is CASGTDSPTGELFF. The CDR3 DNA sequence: TGTGCTAGTGGGACAGACTCACCCACCGGGGAGCTGTTTTTT.

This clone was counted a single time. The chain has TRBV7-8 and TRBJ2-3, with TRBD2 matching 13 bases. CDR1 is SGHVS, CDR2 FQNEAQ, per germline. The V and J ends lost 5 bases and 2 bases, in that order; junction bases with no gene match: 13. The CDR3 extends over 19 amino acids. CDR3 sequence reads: CASSHPGLAGRFYTDTQYF. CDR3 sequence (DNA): TGTGCCAGCAGCCACCCGGGACTAGCGGGAAGATTTTACACAGATACGCAGTATTTT.

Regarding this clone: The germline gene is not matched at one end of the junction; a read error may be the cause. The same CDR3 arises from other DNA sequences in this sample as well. The CDR3 region has the DNA TGTGCCATCAGACGGGACAGGGAGAACACTGAAGCTTTTTTT. Translation gives CAIRRDRENTEAFF. This chain uses TRBV10-3 with TRBJ1-1; TRBD1 aligns across 9 bases. Germline CDR1 and CDR2: ENHRY and SYGVKD. This CDR3 spans 14 amino acids.

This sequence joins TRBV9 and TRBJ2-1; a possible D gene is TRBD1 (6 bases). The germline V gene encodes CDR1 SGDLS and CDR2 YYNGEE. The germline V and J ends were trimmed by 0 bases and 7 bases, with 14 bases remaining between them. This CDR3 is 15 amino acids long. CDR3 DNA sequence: TGTGCCAGCAGCGTAGGGGCAGGGGTGGGGAATGAGCAGTTCTTC. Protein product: CASSVGAGVGNEQFF. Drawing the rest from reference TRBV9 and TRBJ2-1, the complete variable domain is DSGVTQTPKHLITATGQRVTLRCSPRSGDLSVYWYQQSLDQGLQFLIQYYNGEERAKGNILERFSAQQFPDLHSELNLSSLELGDSALYFCASSVGAGVGNEQFFGPGTRLTVL.

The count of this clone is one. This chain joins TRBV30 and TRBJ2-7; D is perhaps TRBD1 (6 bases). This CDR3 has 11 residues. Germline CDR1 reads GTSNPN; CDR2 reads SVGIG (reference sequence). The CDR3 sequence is CAMRGTYEQYF. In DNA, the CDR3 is TGTGCGATGAGGGGGACCTACGAGCAGTACTTC.

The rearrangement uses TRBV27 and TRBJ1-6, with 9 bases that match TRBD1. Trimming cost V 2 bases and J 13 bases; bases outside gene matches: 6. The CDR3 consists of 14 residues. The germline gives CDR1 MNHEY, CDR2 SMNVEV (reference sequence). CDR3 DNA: TGTGCCAGCAGTTTAACCGGGACAGGGTGGCCCCTCCACTTT. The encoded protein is CASSLTGTGWPLHF.

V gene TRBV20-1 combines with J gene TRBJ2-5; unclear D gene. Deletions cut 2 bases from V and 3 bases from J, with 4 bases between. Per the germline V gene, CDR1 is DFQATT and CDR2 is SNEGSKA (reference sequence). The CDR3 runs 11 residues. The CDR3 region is CSARPEETQYF. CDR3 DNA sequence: TGCAGTGCTAGACCAGAAGAGACCCAGTACTTC.